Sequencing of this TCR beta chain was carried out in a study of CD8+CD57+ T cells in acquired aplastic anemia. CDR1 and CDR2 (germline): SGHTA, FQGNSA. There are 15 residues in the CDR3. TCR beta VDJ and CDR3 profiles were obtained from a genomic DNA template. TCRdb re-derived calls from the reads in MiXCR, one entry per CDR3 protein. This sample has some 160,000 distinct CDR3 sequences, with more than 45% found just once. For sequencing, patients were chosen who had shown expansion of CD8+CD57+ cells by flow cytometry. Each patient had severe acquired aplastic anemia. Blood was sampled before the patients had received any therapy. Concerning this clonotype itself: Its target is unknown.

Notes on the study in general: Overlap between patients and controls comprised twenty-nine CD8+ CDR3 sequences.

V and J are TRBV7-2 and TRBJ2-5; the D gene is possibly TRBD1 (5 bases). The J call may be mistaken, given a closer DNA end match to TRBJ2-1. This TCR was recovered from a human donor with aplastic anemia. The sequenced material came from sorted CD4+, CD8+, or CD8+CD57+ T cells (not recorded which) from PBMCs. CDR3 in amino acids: CASSLAGATYNEQFF. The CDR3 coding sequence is TGTGCCAGCAGCTTAGCAGGGGCGACCTACAATGAGCAGTTCTTC.